The rows below give T cell receptor beta chains drawn from one sample of a study of blood T cell repertoires in COVID-19. Here immunoSEQ multiplex PCR was the method, and the copy in TCRdb shows in-frame clones only, minus some. The top ten clones hold roughly 6% of a sample with 220,000 or so clones, about three quarters of them seen once. The specimen was peripheral blood. All receptors come from a woman aged 70-85 years with acute or convalescent COVID-19. Both conserved end residues are part of each CDR3.

>TRBV10-3
CAISDQENYEQYF
>TRBV27
CASSLGAGGGAVGTQYF
>TRBV3-1/TRBV3-2
CASSQDRWGVSQPQHF
>TRBV27
CASSIGGSYEQYF
>TRBV6-2/TRBV6-3
CASSYSATGYGYTF
>TRBV7-8
CASSYRPQGVAFGYTF
>TRBV19
CASSPPTGGDGYTF
>TRBV2
CASSLGLAGADTQYF
>TRBV10-3
CATTGLAGGSTYNEQFF
>TRBV5-6
CASSLTGNEQFF
>TRBV11-1
CASSDRGGGSYNEQFF
>TRBV19
CASSIESSGRLNEQFF
>TRBV27
CASSSYRQGGSPLHF
>TRBV6-1
CASSEDRSDTEAFF
>TRBV6-4
CASSESLAGIGPSSYNEQFF
>TRBV5-1
CASSLYREGGYTF